This is a list of T cell receptor beta chains from one sample in a study of blood T cell repertoires in COVID-19. Libraries were prepared by immunoSEQ multiplex PCR; TCRdb keeps only in-frame clonotypes and omits some of them. The profile shows 150,000 to 190,000 clones, about 80% of them singletons. Sequencing was carried out using peripheral blood. These receptor sequences come from a man aged 60 to 75 with acute or convalescent COVID-19. The CDR3 runs from the conserved cysteine through the conserved F or W. Fields, in order: CDR3 protein, CDR3 DNA, J gene, D gene, clone size, V gene. A D gene is named only where the DNA matches it firmly. A row's size may be missing; if present it is once, few, many or a size class.

cdr3_aa: CASSLGLQETQYF; cdr3_nt: TGCGCCAGCAGCTTGGGTCTCCAAGAGACCCAGTACTTC; j_call: TRBJ2-5; d_call: NA; clone_size: NA; v_call: TRBV5-1
cdr3_aa: CASSTQGSYNSPLHF; cdr3_nt: TGTGCCAGCAGCACCCAGGGGTCCTATAATTCACCCCTCCACTTT; j_call: TRBJ1-6; d_call: NA; clone_size: NA; v_call: TRBV9
cdr3_aa: CASKNIGQGDIQYF; cdr3_nt: TGCGCCAGCAAAAACATAGGACAGGGTGACATTCAGTACTTC; j_call: TRBJ2-4; d_call: TRBD1; clone_size: NA; v_call: TRBV5-1
cdr3_aa: CAWNQGLAGSYEQYF; cdr3_nt: TGTGCCTGGAACCAGGGACTAGCGGGATCCTACGAGCAGTACTTC; j_call: TRBJ2-7; d_call: TRBD2; clone_size: NA; v_call: TRBV30
cdr3_aa: CASSLYYTGGYEQYF; cdr3_nt: TGTGCCAGCAGCTTATACTATACAGGGGGCTACGAGCAGTACTTC; j_call: TRBJ2-7; d_call: TRBD1; clone_size: NA; v_call: TRBV7-2
cdr3_aa: CASSYPGSNQPQHF; cdr3_nt: TGTGCCAGCAGTTACCCGGGTAGCAATCAGCCCCAGCATTTT; j_call: TRBJ1-5; d_call: NA; clone_size: NA; v_call: TRBV6-2/TRBV6-3
cdr3_aa: CASRTIRDTSYEQYF; cdr3_nt: TGTGCCAGCAGAACCATCCGGGACACATCCTACGAGCAGTACTTC; j_call: TRBJ2-7; d_call: NA; clone_size: NA; v_call: TRBV6-6
cdr3_aa: CASSHGTGSYGYTF; cdr3_nt: TGTGCCAGCAGTCACGGGACCGGGAGCTATGGCTACACCTTC; j_call: TRBJ1-2; d_call: NA; clone_size: few; v_call: TRBV6-6
cdr3_aa: CASSLADRPSPLHF; cdr3_nt: TGTGCCAGCAGCTTAGCAGACAGGCCTTCACCCCTCCACTTT; j_call: TRBJ1-6; d_call: NA; clone_size: NA; v_call: TRBV7-9
cdr3_aa: CASSLRNQPQHF; cdr3_nt: TGTGCCAGTAGTCTTCGCAATCAGCCCCAGCATTTT; j_call: TRBJ1-5; d_call: NA; clone_size: NA; v_call: TRBV19
cdr3_aa: CATSRQGGSNNEQFF; cdr3_nt: TGTGCCACCAGCCGACAGGGTGGGAGCAACAATGAGCAGTTCTTC; j_call: TRBJ2-1; d_call: TRBD1; clone_size: NA; v_call: TRBV24-1
cdr3_aa: CASSLRSGTIAKNIQYF; cdr3_nt: TGTGCCAGCAGCTTGAGAAGCGGGACTATAGCCAAAAACATTCAGTACTTC; j_call: TRBJ2-4; d_call: TRBD2; clone_size: NA; v_call: TRBV5-6
cdr3_aa: CAIRKSGRGSYEQYF; cdr3_nt: TGTGCCATCAGAAAGAGCGGGAGGGGGTCCTACGAGCAGTACTTC; j_call: TRBJ2-7; d_call: TRBD2; clone_size: NA; v_call: TRBV10-3
cdr3_aa: CAVYPGQGMNTEAFF; cdr3_nt: TGTGCCGTTTATCCGGGACAGGGGATGAACACTGAAGCTTTCTTT; j_call: TRBJ1-1; d_call: TRBD1; clone_size: NA; v_call: TRBV10-3
cdr3_aa: CASSRPERGKNIQYF; cdr3_nt: TGTGCCAGCAGCCGACCGGAACGGGGCAAAAACATTCAGTACTTC; j_call: TRBJ2-4; d_call: NA; clone_size: NA; v_call: TRBV14
cdr3_aa: CASSFDFGRGNSPLHF; cdr3_nt: TGTGCCAGCAGCTTTGATTTCGGGCGGGGAAATTCACCCCTCCACTTT; j_call: TRBJ1-6; d_call: NA; clone_size: NA; v_call: TRBV5-5
cdr3_aa: CASSPTRSGRGSDTQYF; cdr3_nt: TGTGCCAGCAGCCCCACCCGTAGCGGGAGAGGGTCAGATACGCAGTATTTT; j_call: TRBJ2-3; d_call: TRBD2; clone_size: NA; v_call: TRBV28
cdr3_aa: CASRETPNTGELFF; cdr3_nt: TGTGCCAGCAGAGAAACACCGAACACCGGGGAGCTGTTTTTT; j_call: TRBJ2-2; d_call: NA; clone_size: NA; v_call: TRBV2
cdr3_aa: CASSLRTRVFF; cdr3_nt: TGTGCCAGCAGCTTAAGGACAAGGGTTTTCTTT; j_call: TRBJ1-1; d_call: NA; clone_size: NA; v_call: TRBV7-9
cdr3_aa: CASSHDLGQVYGYTF; cdr3_nt: TGTGCCAGCAGCCACGACCTGGGGCAGGTCTATGGCTACACCTTC; j_call: TRBJ1-2; d_call: NA; clone_size: few; v_call: TRBV4-2
cdr3_aa: CASSATGYRSNQPQHF; cdr3_nt: TGTGCCAGCAGTGCGACAGGGTATCGGAGCAATCAGCCCCAGCATTTT; j_call: TRBJ1-5; d_call: TRBD1; clone_size: NA; v_call: TRBV2